Listed here are 31 T cell receptor beta chains from one sample, sequenced in a study of control samples from healthy donors and cancer patients. Some clones are missing from TCRdb's copy, which holds only in-frame ones; the method was immunoSEQ multiplex PCR. The sample holds about 85,000 clones, 85% to 90% seen once. The sample comprised blood. Every receptor here comes from an older woman in good health.

V gene TRBV2 combines with J gene TRBJ1-5; D remains ambiguous. This CDR3 has 12 amino acids. Germline loops: CDR1 SNHLY, CDR2 FYNNEI. V was cut by 4 bases and J by 3 bases, with 4 bases left in between. The CDR3 DNA reads as TGTGCCAGCAGTGTAAACAATCAGCCCCAGCATTTT. Translation: CASSVNNQPQHF.

V and J are TRBV19 and TRBJ1-2, with D unresolved. Germline CDR1 and CDR2: LNHDA and SQIVND (reference sequence). V shed 5 bases and J shed 2 bases, with 6 bases lying between them. The length of the CDR3 is 12 residues. The CDR3 nucleotides read TGTGCCAGTAGTGTCAGAAACTATGGCTACACCTTC. Translated, it gives CASSVRNYGYTF.

The chain has TRBV28 and TRBJ2-5; D unclear. Germline V gene data show CDR1 as MDHEN and CDR2 as SYDVKM. CDR3 length: 13 amino acids. With 3 bases removed from V and 2 bases from J, the gap between germline ends came to 7 bases. CDR3 sequence reads: CASSFLGQETQYF. The CDR3 DNA is TGTGCCAGCAGTTTCCTGGGTCAAGAGACCCAGTACTTC.

The chain recombines TRBV9 with TRBJ2-1; 7 bases map to TRBD2. CDR3 length: 14 residues. CDR1 is SGDLS, CDR2 YYNGEE, per germline. V shed 0 bases and J 8 bases; nucleotides not matched to a gene: 5. CDR3 in amino acids: CASSVVGGSDEQFF. The CDR3, as DNA: TGTGCCAGCAGCGTAGTTGGCGGGAGCGATGAGCAGTTCTTC.

The chain has TRBV10-3 and TRBJ1-1; D possibly corresponds to TRBD1 (6 bases). Per germline, CDR1 ENHRY and CDR2 SYGVKD. The length of the CDR3 is 13 residues. V was trimmed by 11 bases and J by 4 bases, leaving 17 bases between them. The CDR3 reads CAAEMGAGTEAFF. As DNA, the CDR3 is TGTGCCGCCGAAATGGGGGCTGGCACTGAAGCTTTCTTT.

CDR3 in DNA: TGTGCCAGCAGCCCCACGTTGGGGCAAGGCTACACCTTC. Its protein is CASSPTLGQGYTF. This chain uses TRBV12-3 or TRBV12-4 with TRBJ1-2, with D tentatively TRBD1 (5 bases). The CDR3 consists of 13 residues. Trimming pared 6 bases from V and 8 bases from J, leaving 16 bases between.

V usage is TRBV24-1 and J usage is TRBJ1-2; D is unclear. The germline V gene encodes CDR1 KGHDR and CDR2 SFDVKD. CDR3 size: 14 residues. Trimming took off 5 bases at V and 3 bases at J, with 12 bases between the two ends. The CDR3, as DNA: TGTGCCACCAGTGCGGGCTTCCTTGACTATGGCTACACCTTC. It translates to CATSAGFLDYGYTF.

V gene TRBV5-1 combines with J gene TRBJ2-1, with a possible D match to TRBD2 (7 bases). Germline-derived CDR1 and CDR2 are SGHRS and YFSETQ. The CDR3 sequence is 16 residues long. Trimming removed 4 bases at V and 2 bases at J, with 16 bases between. CDR3 sequence: CASSDSGGGAYNEQFF. The CDR3 DNA follows: TGCGCCAGCAGCGACTCAGGAGGGGGGGCCTACAATGAGCAGTTCTTC.

J is TRBJ2-3 and V is TRBV5-1, with 10 positions matching TRBD2. V dropped 3 bases and J dropped 3; count of bases not matched to a gene: 4. This CDR3 region has 15 residues. Germline CDR1 reads SGHRS; CDR2 reads YFSETQ. DNA of the CDR3: TGCGCCAGCAGCTCACTAGCGGGAATGACAGATACGCAGTATTTT. Translation: CASSSLAGMTDTQYF.

The chain links TRBV7-9 to TRBJ1-1; tentative D call: TRBD1 (5 bases). This CDR3 contains 16 residues. The germline V and J ends were trimmed by 4 bases and 3 bases, with 18 bases remaining between them. Germline values: CDR1 SEHNR, CDR2 FQNEAQ (reference sequence). CDR3 loop: CASSSYTGGGDTEAFF. The CDR3, as DNA: TGTGCCAGCAGCTCCTACACGGGGGGAGGGGACACTGAAGCTTTCTTT.

The chain carries TRBV5-1 and TRBJ2-5; D perhaps matches TRBD2 (5 bases). V gave up 3 bases and J gave up 4 bases, with 22 bases separating them. This CDR3 contains 17 residues. The V gene's germline CDR1 is SGHRS and CDR2 YFSETQ. The CDR3 nucleotides read TGCGCCAGCAGCTACAACACCAACAGTCGGGGTGGAGAGACCCAGTACTTC. It is translated as CASSYNTNSRGGETQYF.

This chain uses TRBV4-1 with TRBJ2-2; D is ambiguous. Germline V gives CDR1 MGHRA, CDR2 YSYEKL. Trimming cost V 0 bases and J 6 bases, with 17 bases left between them. This CDR3 has 17 residues. DNA for the CDR3: TGCGCCAGCAGCCAAGATCCCCTGGCTAGTTTGTCCGGGGAGCTGTTTTTT. Its translation is CASSQDPLASLSGELFF.

The V and J genes are TRBV7-8 and TRBJ2-7, with D unclear. The CDR3 spans 15 residues. The V gene lost 1 base and the J gene lost 3 bases, with 13 bases spanning the gap. CDR1 and CDR2 from the germline V gene are SGHVS and FQNEAQ. The CDR3 loop is CASSLGAGGVYEQYF. CDR3 DNA: TGTGCCAGCAGCTTAGGGGCAGGTGGGGTCTACGAGCAGTACTTC.

The chain combines TRBV19 with TRBJ1-1; no reliable D call. The CDR3 runs 14 residues. Germline CDR1 reads LNHDA; CDR2 reads SQIVND (reference sequence). V lost 0 bases, J lost 1 base, and 6 bases lay in between. CDR3 DNA: TGTGCCAGTAGTATAGAGGCAGGGAACACTGAAGCTTTCTTT. Protein sequence: CASSIEAGNTEAFF.

This clone was observed a single time. The chain recombines TRBV27 with TRBJ1-2, with D possibly TRBD1 on 5 matching bases. This CDR3 is built from 14 residues. Germline values: CDR1 MNHEY, CDR2 SMNVEV (reference sequence). V was pared by 5 bases and J by 3 bases, with 13 bases between. CDR3: CASSPIQGYYGYTF. CDR3 nucleotides: TGTGCCAGCAGTCCTATTCAGGGATACTATGGCTACACCTTC.

The chain joins TRBV6-5 to TRBJ2-3, with D uncertain. Trimming pared 2 bases from V and 2 bases from J, leaving 5 bases between. There are 13 residues in the CDR3. Germline V lookup: CDR1 MNHEY, CDR2 SVGAGI. The CDR3 DNA reads as TGTGCCAGCAGTTACGACTTCACAGATACGCAGTATTTT. Its translation: CASSYDFTDTQYF.

The V and J genes are TRBV10-3 and TRBJ2-5; D unresolved. The germline gives CDR1 ENHRY, CDR2 SYGVKD. V gave up 11 bases and J gave up 1 base, with 20 bases separating them. The CDR3 loop spans 15 amino acids. CDR3 DNA sequence: TGTGCCCAAGGTGGAGTCCTTGGCTTCCAAGAGACCCAGTACTTC. Translating it yields CAQGGVLGFQETQYF.

V is TRBV10-3 and J is TRBJ1-1; tentatively, D is TRBD1 (5 bases). There are 14 residues in the CDR3. Per the germline V gene, CDR1 is ENHRY and CDR2 is SYGVKD. The V gene lost 3 bases and the J gene lost 4 bases, with 12 bases spanning the gap. CDR3 sequence: CAISETGGVTEAFF. As DNA, the CDR3 is TGTGCCATCAGTGAAACAGGAGGGGTCACTGAAGCTTTCTTT.

The V gene is TRBV11-3, the J gene TRBJ2-2; D is ambiguous. CDR1 and CDR2 (germline): SGHNT, YENEEA. This CDR3 is 16 amino acids long. V lost 3 bases, J lost 6 bases, and 17 bases lay in between. The CDR3 spells CASSFSGVVSPGELFF. CDR3 DNA sequence: TGTGCCAGCAGCTTTTCTGGGGTCGTCTCACCCGGGGAGCTGTTTTTT.

The V gene is TRBV10-3, the J gene TRBJ2-3; TRBD2 matches at 15 bases. The CDR3 is 18 amino acids. Germline lookup yields CDR1 ENHRY and CDR2 SYGVKD. The ends lost 3 bases at V and 1 base at J; junction bases unmatched: 5. Here the CDR3 reads CAISDYGLAGGGTDTQYF. The CDR3 DNA follows: TGTGCCATCAGTGACTACGGACTAGCGGGAGGGGGCACAGATACGCAGTATTTT.

The chain employs TRBV24-1 and TRBJ2-5; weak D call: TRBD1 (6 bases). V lost 9 bases to trimming and J lost 5 bases, with 15 bases between them. The CDR3 has 13 residues. The V gene's germline CDR1 is KGHDR and CDR2 SFDVKD. CDR3 loop: CATQRGSQETQYF. In DNA, the CDR3 is TGTGCCACCCAGAGGGGGAGTCAGGAGACCCAGTACTTC.

The J gene is TRBJ1-2, the V gene TRBV30, with 8 nucleotides matching TRBD1. The CDR3 covers 14 residues. Trimming removed 1 base from V and 8 bases from J; junction bases left unmatched: 9. Germline V gene sequence: CDR1 GTSNPN, CDR2 SVGIG (reference sequence). The CDR3 protein is CAWSAPGQGRGYTF. The CDR3 DNA sequence: TGTGCCTGGAGTGCCCCCGGACAGGGCCGCGGCTACACCTTC.

The chain has TRBV6-6 and TRBJ1-5; 8 nucleotides line up with TRBD1. V lost 5 bases and J lost 0; bases outside the gene matches: 3. CDR3 size: 15 residues. From germline, CDR1 is MNHNY and CDR2 SVGAGI (reference sequence). CDR3 protein: CASSGQGLSNQPQHF. The DNA of the CDR3 is TGTGCCAGCAGTGGACAGGGCCTTAGCAATCAGCCCCAGCATTTT.

This clone was recorded once. CDR3 sequence: CASSLLHTNYGYTF. The CDR3 DNA reads TGTGCCAGCAGCTTACTTCACACTAACTATGGCTACACCTTC. The gene calls are TRBV5-5 and TRBJ1-2; D gene ambiguous. The V end was cut by 2 bases, the J end by 0 bases, with 8 bases between. Germline-derived CDR1 and CDR2 are SGHKS and YYEKEE (reference sequence). CDR3 size: 14 residues.

The gene calls are TRBV3-1 (or the pseudogene TRBV3-2) and TRBJ1-6; no firm D call. This CDR3 is 16 amino acids long. Germline CDR1 LGHDT, CDR2 YNNKEL (reference sequence). Trimming pared 4 bases from V and 4 bases from J, leaving 14 bases between. CDR3 DNA: TGTGCCAGCAGCCGGACGTGGACGTCATATAATTCACCCCTCCACTTT. Amino acids: CASSRTWTSYNSPLHF.

The chain couples TRBV6-1 to TRBJ2-7; TRBD1 aligns across 9 bases. The germline gives CDR1 MNHNS, CDR2 SASEGT. The CDR3 consists of 18 residues. Unmatched junction bases numbered 13, after V lost 1 base and J lost 3 bases. The CDR3 here is CASSEETLAGQGFYEQYF. CDR3 bases: TGTGCCAGCAGTGAAGAGACTCTGGCAGGACAGGGGTTCTACGAGCAGTACTTC.

The genes are TRBV4-1 and TRBJ1-6; 9 bases agree with TRBD1. CDR3 size: 15 residues. Germline CDR1 and CDR2: MGHRA and YSYEKL. V dropped 1 base and J dropped 6; count of bases not matched to a gene: 1. CDR3 coding DNA: TGCGCCAGCAGCCAAGGACAGGGGGTTAATTCACCCCTCCACTTT. Protein product: CASSQGQGVNSPLHF.

CDR3 sequence (DNA): TGTGCCAGCAGCTTCGGACTAGCGGGGTCCACAGATACGCAGTATTTT. It codes for CASSFGLAGSTDTQYF. V usage is TRBV5-4 and J usage is TRBJ2-3, with TRBD2 identical over 12 bases. The CDR3 consists of 16 residues. J gave up 2 bases and V 2 bases, and 3 bases lay outside the gene matches. Germline V gene data show CDR1 as SGHNT and CDR2 as YYREEE (reference sequence).

The genes are TRBV7-2 and TRBJ2-5; no clear D. In germline, CDR1 is SGHTA, CDR2 FQGNSA. The CDR3 is 16 amino acids. V gave up 5 bases and J gave up 1 base, with 17 bases separating them. CDR3 nucleotides: TGTGCCAGCAGCAACCCCCCCCGAGCAGGCCAAGAGACCCAGTACTTC. Encoded protein: CASSNPPRAGQETQYF.

V usage is TRBV4-1 and J usage is TRBJ1-1; D remains ambiguous. V lost 1 base and J 8 bases, leaving 17 bases between the germline ends. The CDR3 is 15 residues long. The V gene's germline CDR1 is MGHRA and CDR2 YSYEKL. CDR3 sequence: CASSQGIFGTREAFF. CDR3 DNA: TGCGCCAGCAGCCAAGGAATTTTCGGTACTCGGGAAGCTTTCTTT.

The chain joins TRBV6-5 to TRBJ1-4; D is perhaps TRBD1 (5 bases). The V end lost 6 bases, the J end lost 5 bases, and 13 bases lay between the germline ends. Germline-derived CDR1 and CDR2 are MNHEY and SVGAGI. The CDR3 contains 14 residues. CDR3 residues: CASSPGGGNEKLFF. The CDR3 nucleotides read TGTGCCAGCAGCCCCGGGGGGGGGAATGAAAAACTGTTTTTT.